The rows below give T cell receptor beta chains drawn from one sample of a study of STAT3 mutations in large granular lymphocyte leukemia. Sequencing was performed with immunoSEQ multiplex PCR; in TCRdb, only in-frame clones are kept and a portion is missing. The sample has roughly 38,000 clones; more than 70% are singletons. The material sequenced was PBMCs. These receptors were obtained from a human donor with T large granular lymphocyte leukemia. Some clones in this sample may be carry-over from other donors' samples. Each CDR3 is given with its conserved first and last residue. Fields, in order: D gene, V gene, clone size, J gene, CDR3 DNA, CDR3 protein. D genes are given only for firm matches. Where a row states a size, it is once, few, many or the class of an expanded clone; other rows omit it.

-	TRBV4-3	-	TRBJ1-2	TGCGCCAGCAGCCAAGATGGAAGGAGTATCCTTTCCAACTATGGCTACACCTTC	CASSQDGRSILSNYGYTF
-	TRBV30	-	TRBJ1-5	TGTGCCTGGAGTCGGGGGGTCAATCAGCCCCAGCATTTT	CAWSRGVNQPQHF
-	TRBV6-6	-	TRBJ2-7	TGTGCCAGCAGTACAGGAGGATTACCCTACGAGCAGTACTTC	CASSTGGLPYEQYF
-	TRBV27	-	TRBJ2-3	TGTGCCAGCAGGAGAGTTAGCACAGATACGCAGTATTTT	CASRRVSTDTQYF
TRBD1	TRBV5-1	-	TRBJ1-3	TGCGCCAGCAGCCAGGGACAGAGAAGCGGAAACACCATATATTTT	CASSQGQRSGNTIYF
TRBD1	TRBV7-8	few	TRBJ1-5	TGTGCCAGCAGCTTACGGGGACAGGGAGGGGGGCAGCCCCAGCATTTT	CASSLRGQGGGQPQHF
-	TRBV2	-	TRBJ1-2	TGTGCCAGCGGTATGGGACCGACATTCTACACCTTC	CASGMGPTFYTF
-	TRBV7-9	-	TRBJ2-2	TGTGCCAGCAGCTCGGACCGATACACCGGGGAGCTGTTTTTT	CASSSDRYTGELFF
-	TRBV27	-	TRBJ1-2	TGTGCCAGCAGTTCAAGCCGGTCAGGCTACACCTTC	CASSSSRSGYTF
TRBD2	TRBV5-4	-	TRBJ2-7	TGTGCCAGCAGCTTGGAGAGGACTAGCGGGGGGGCCCCCCACGAGCAGTACTTC	CASSLERTSGGAPHEQYF
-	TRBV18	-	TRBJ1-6	TGTGCCAGCTCACCAGATCAAGGGCTAAATTCACCCCTCCACTTT	CASSPDQGLNSPLHF
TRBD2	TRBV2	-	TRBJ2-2	TGTGCCAGCACGCCTACTAGCGGGGGCTCCGGGGAGCTGTTTTTT	CASTPTSGGSGELFF
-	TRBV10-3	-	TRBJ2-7	TGTGCCATCAGGGATGAGGCCGTGACACTCTACGAGCAGTACTTC	CAIRDEAVTLYEQYF
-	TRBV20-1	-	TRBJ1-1	TGCAGTGCCAGGGGGAACACTGAAGCTTTCTTT	CSARGNTEAFF
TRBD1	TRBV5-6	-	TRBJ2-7	TGTGCCAGCAGCGGGGACAGCTACGAGCAGTACTTC	CASSGDSYEQYF
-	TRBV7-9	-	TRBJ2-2	TGTGCCAGCAGCTCACCGGGATCACCCCCCGGGGAGCTGTTTTTT	CASSSPGSPPGELFF
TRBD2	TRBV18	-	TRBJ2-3	TGTGCCAGCTCACCCGGACTAGCCGATACGCAGTATTTT	CASSPGLADTQYF
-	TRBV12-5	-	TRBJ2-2	TGTGCTAGTGGTTTCTGGGCAGGGTTGGTTACCGGGGAGCTGTTTTTT	CASGFWAGLVTGELFF
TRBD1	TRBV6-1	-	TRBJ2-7	TGTGCCAGCAGGGAACTTCGAGCCGGGACAGTAACCTACGAGCAGTACTTC	CASRELRAGTVTYEQYF
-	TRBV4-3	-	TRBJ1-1	TGCGCCAGCAGCCGGTCAGCAGGGGAAGGTGGTGCTTTCTTT	CASSRSAGEGGAFF
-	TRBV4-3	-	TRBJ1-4	TGCGCCAGCAGCCAGGCAGCGGGCGAAAAACTGTTTTTT	CASSQAAGEKLFF
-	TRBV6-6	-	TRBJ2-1	TGTGCCAGCACCATAAACCTCTACAATGAGCAGTTCTTC	CASTINLYNEQFF
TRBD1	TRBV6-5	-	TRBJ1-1	TGTGCCAGCAGTTTCACAGGGGGCGTAGGTGAAGCTTTCTTT	CASSFTGGVGEAFF
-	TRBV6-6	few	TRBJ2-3	TGTGCCAGCAGTTTCACGGATAGCACAGATACGCAGTATTTT	CASSFTDSTDTQYF
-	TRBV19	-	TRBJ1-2	TGTGCCAGTAGTATAGCAGCATCGAACTATGGCTACACCTTC	CASSIAASNYGYTF
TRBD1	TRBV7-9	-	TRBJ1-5	TGTGCCAGCAGCTTAGAAAAGACAGGGAGGATAGATCAGCCCCAGCATTTT	CASSLEKTGRIDQPQHF
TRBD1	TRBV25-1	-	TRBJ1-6	TGTGCCAGCAGTATACAGGGGTATAATTCACCCCTCCACTTT	CASSIQGYNSPLHF
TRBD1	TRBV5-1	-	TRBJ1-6	TGCGCCAGCAGCGACAGGGGCGGTAATTCACCCCTCCACTTT	CASSDRGGNSPLHF
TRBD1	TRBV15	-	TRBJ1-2	TGTGCCACCAGCACCGAGACAGGGCGAAGATATGGCTACACCTTC	CATSTETGRRYGYTF
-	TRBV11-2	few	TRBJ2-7	TGTGCCAGCAGCCATTATCCTGAGCAGTACTTC	CASSHYPEQYF
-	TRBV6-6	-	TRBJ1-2	TGTGCCAGCAGTTACGACGGTATATATGGCTACACCTTC	CASSYDGIYGYTF
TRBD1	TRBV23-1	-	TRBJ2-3	TGCGCCAGCAGTCAAGGGACAGGGGGCGGGATAGATACGCAGTATTTT	CASSQGTGGGIDTQYF
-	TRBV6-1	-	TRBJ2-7	TGTGCCAGCAGAGTAACAAGAGACTACGAGCAGTACTTC	CASRVTRDYEQYF
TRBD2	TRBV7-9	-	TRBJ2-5	TGTGCCAGCAGCCCATACCCCGGACTAGAAGATATAGAGACCCAGTACTTC	CASSPYPGLEDIETQYF
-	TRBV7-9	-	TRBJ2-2	TGTGCCAGCAGCTTGGTGGAACTCACCGGGGAGCTGTTTTTT	CASSLVELTGELFF
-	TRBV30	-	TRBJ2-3	TGTGCCTGGAGGGGCCGAGGAGATACGCAGTATTTT	CAWRGRGDTQYF
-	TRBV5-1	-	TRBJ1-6	TGCGCCAGCAGCTTGGCTGGGGACGTCTCACCCCTCCACTTT	CASSLAGDVSPLHF
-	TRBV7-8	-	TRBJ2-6	TGTGCCAGCAGCTTAAGACCTGGGGCCAACGTCCTGACTTTC	CASSLRPGANVLTF
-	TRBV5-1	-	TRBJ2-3	TGCGCCAGCAGCTTGGGGCTCGTGGGGTCAGTGGGAGATACGCAGTATTTT	CASSLGLVGSVGDTQYF
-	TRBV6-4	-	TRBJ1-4	TGTGCCAGCAGTCGTGGTGGCAGAGAAAAACTGTTTTTT	CASSRGGREKLFF
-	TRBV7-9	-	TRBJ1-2	TGTGCCAGCAGCTTGAGTAACTATGGCTACACCTTC	CASSLSNYGYTF
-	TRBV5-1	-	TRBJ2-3	TGCGCCAGCAGCTCGATTGACAGAGGCATAGGAGATACGCAGTATTTT	CASSSIDRGIGDTQYF
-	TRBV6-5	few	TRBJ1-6	TGTGCCAGCACCAACAACAGGGTCAATTCACCCCTCCACTTT	CASTNNRVNSPLHF
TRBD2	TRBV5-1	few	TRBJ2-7	TGCGCCAGCAGCGGAACGGGACTAGCTAGCTACGAGCAGTACTTC	CASSGTGLASYEQYF
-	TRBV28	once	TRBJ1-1	TGTGCCAGCAGCCGAGGACAGCAGGCTTTCTTT	CASSRGQQAFF
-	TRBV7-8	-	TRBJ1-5	TGTGCCAGCAGCTTAGCGGGGGGGGCCCAGCATTTT	CASSLAGGAQHF
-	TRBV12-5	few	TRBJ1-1	TGTGCTAGTGGCCTTATCGGGGGAACTGAAGCTTTCTTT	CASGLIGGTEAFF
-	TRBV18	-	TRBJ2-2	TGTGCCAGCTCACCAGGAGCGGCAGGGCGGAACACCGGGGAGCTGTTTTTT	CASSPGAAGRNTGELFF
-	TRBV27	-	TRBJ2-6	TGTGCCAGCAGTTTAGCTGCGTCTGGGGCCAACGTCCTGACTTTC	CASSLAASGANVLTF